Listed here are 27 T cell receptor beta chains from one sample, sequenced in a study of blood T cell repertoires in COVID-19. Sequencing used immunoSEQ multiplex PCR; TCRdb keeps in-frame clones, though not all of them. The table shows fewer than 110,000 clones, with about 90% occurring only once. Sequencing was done on a sample of peripheral blood. The receptors were gathered from a human donor in a cohort sampled during active COVID-19.

The CDR3 protein is CASSYVGREYYEQYF. CDR3 sequence (DNA): TGTGCCAGCAGTTATGTTGGACGGGAGTACTACGAGCAGTACTTC. This rearrangement joins TRBV28 to TRBJ2-7; D may be TRBD2 (6 bases). V dropped 4 bases and J dropped 3 bases, with 16 bases sitting between them. CDR1 and CDR2 (germline): MDHEN, SYDVKM. This CDR3 spans 15 amino acids.

J is TRBJ2-7 and V is TRBV7-9; 9 bases agree with TRBD1. The V gene's germline CDR1 is SEHNR and CDR2 FQNEAQ (reference sequence). The trim removed 10 bases at V and 3 bases at J, leaving 4 bases unmatched. The CDR3 is made up of 12 amino acids. The CDR3 region is CATGTGSYEQYF. CDR3 DNA: TGTGCCACCGGGACAGGGAGCTACGAGCAGTACTTC. The full variable domain, its missing parts supplied by reference TRBV7-9 and TRBJ2-7, is DTGVSQNPRHKITKRGQNVTFRCDPISEHNRLYWYRQTLGQGPEFLTYFQNEAQLEKSRLLSDRFSAERPKGSFSTLEIQRTEQGDSAMYLCATGTGSYEQYFGPGTRLTVT.

The chain carries TRBV28 and TRBJ1-5; no clear D. The CDR3 is made up of 16 amino acids. Trimming shortened V by 6 bases and J by 6 bases, and 21 bases separated the two germline ends. CDR1 and CDR2 (germline): MDHEN, SYDVKM. The CDR3 spells CASSPAREGRGQPQHF. The CDR3 DNA sequence: TGTGCCAGCAGCCCTGCTAGGGAAGGGCGGGGTCAGCCCCAGCATTTT.

The chain has TRBV28 and TRBJ2-3, with unresolved D. The CDR3 sequence is 14 residues long. Looked up from germline, CDR1 is MDHEN and CDR2 is SYDVKM. V dropped 9 bases and J dropped 4 bases, with 17 bases sitting between them. DNA of the CDR3: TGTGCCAGTCGGGTTCCGGCCCGGCCAGATACGCAGTATTTT. It is translated as CASRVPARPDTQYF.

The chain uses TRBV5-1 and TRBJ2-5, with a weak D call TRBD2 (5 bases). The CDR3 runs to 14 residues. Germline V gene lookup returns CDR1 SGHRS and CDR2 YFSETQ. Trimming removed 3 bases from V and 5 bases from J, with 14 bases in between. The CDR3 coding sequence is TGCGCCAGCAGCTCTGGCGAGGGTATGGAGACCCAGTACTTC. It is translated as CASSSGEGMETQYF.

The V call is TRBV3-1 (or the pseudogene TRBV3-2), the J call TRBJ1-5; D is possibly TRBD1 (6 bases). From germline, CDR1 is LGHDT and CDR2 YNNKEL (reference sequence). The CDR3 runs 14 residues. Between the trimmed V and J ends, which lost 3 bases and 6 bases, there was a span of 12 bases. CDR3 DNA sequence: TGTGCCAGCAGCCAGGGGGCTGGTCGTCAGCCCCAGCATTTT. This encodes CASSQGAGRQPQHF.

This rearrangement joins TRBV6-5 to TRBJ2-3; 11 bases are a match to TRBD2. V lost 5 bases and J lost 6; bases outside the gene matches: 4. Germline values: CDR1 MNHEY, CDR2 SVGAGI. The CDR3 loop spans 14 amino acids. Written as DNA, the CDR3 is TGTGCCAGCAGTACCCTAGCGGGGGGCGATACGCAGTATTTT. This translates into CASSTLAGGDTQYF.

The CDR3: CASSPGLAGLTSTDTQYF. The CDR3 region has the DNA TGTGCCAGCAGCCCGGGACTAGCGGGCCTAACTAGCACAGATACGCAGTATTTT. The V call is TRBV9, the J call TRBJ2-3; the match to TRBD2 covers 12 bases. Germline loops: CDR1 SGDLS, CDR2 YYNGEE. The ends lost 4 bases at V and 0 bases at J; junction bases unmatched: 9. The CDR3 length is 18 residues.

The chain carries TRBV6-6 and TRBJ1-2; D is possibly TRBD1 (5 bases). Trimming took off 5 bases at V and 3 bases at J, with 13 bases between the two ends. The CDR3 extends over 14 amino acids. Germline V gives CDR1 MNHNY, CDR2 SVGAGI (reference sequence). Here the CDR3 reads CASSLQPQDYGYTF. For the CDR3, the DNA is TGTGCCAGCAGTCTCCAGCCACAGGACTATGGCTACACCTTC.

This chain uses TRBV19 with TRBJ2-2; tentatively, D is TRBD1 (5 bases). Germline V gene lookup returns CDR1 LNHDA and CDR2 SQIVND (reference sequence). This CDR3 has 17 residues. Trimming cost V 5 bases and J 2 bases, with 18 bases left between them. In DNA, the CDR3 is TGTGCCAGTAGTCCTAGATCTAGGACACTCAACACCGGGGAGCTGTTTTTT. Its protein is CASSPRSRTLNTGELFF.

The genes are TRBV7-9 and TRBJ1-4, with 8 bases fitting TRBD1. Germline lookup yields CDR1 SEHNR and CDR2 FQNEAQ (reference sequence). The CDR3 covers 14 residues. Losses at the gene ends were 5 bases for V and 8 bases for J; bases not matched to a gene: 7. DNA of the CDR3: TGTGCCAGCAGCCCAGGGACAGGCGGGGAAAAACTGTTTTTT. Translated: CASSPGTGGEKLFF.

V and J are TRBV5-4 and TRBJ2-4, with TRBD1 as a possible D gene (6 bases). Per germline, CDR1 SGHNT and CDR2 YYREEE (reference sequence). The V gene lost 4 bases and the J gene lost 6 bases, with 23 bases spanning the gap. The CDR3 spans 17 residues. The CDR3 protein is CASSAKGPGARGNIQYF. The CDR3 DNA sequence: TGTGCCAGCAGCGCGAAGGGTCCAGGGGCGAGGGGAAACATTCAGTACTTC.

The chain couples TRBV11-1 to TRBJ2-1, with D possibly TRBD1 on 6 matching bases. The CDR3 contains 16 residues. CDR1 and CDR2 from the germline V gene are SGHAT and FQDESV (reference sequence). V lost 6 bases and J 0 bases, leaving 15 bases between the germline ends. CDR3 in amino acids: CASRDRQSSSYNEQFF. CDR3 DNA: TGTGCCAGCAGGGACAGACAGTCTAGCTCCTACAATGAGCAGTTCTTC. Using reference TRBV11-1 and TRBJ2-1 for the parts outside the CDR3, the full variable domain is EAEVAQSPRYKITEKSQAVAFWCDPISGHATLYWYRQILGQGPELLVQFQDESVVDDSQLPKDRFSAERLKGVDSTLKIQPAELGDSAMYLCASRDRQSSSYNEQFFGPGTRLTVL.

J is TRBJ2-3 and V is TRBV5-1, with 10 positions matching TRBD2. The CDR3 has 16 amino acids. Germline V CDR1 and CDR2: SGHRS, YFSETQ. The V segment lost 0 bases and the J segment 7 bases; nucleotides outside the gene matches: 8. The CDR3 nucleotides read TGCGCCAGCAGCTTGGTCACTAGCGGGGTTCCACATACGCAGTATTTT. This gives the protein CASSLVTSGVPHTQYF. Filled out from reference TRBV5-1 and TRBJ2-3, the complete variable domain reads KAGVTQTPRYLIKTRGQQVTLSCSPISGHRSVSWYQQTPGQGLQFLFEYFSETQRNKGNFPGRFSGRQFSNSRSEMNVSTLELGDSALYLCASSLVTSGVPHTQYFGPGTRLTVL.

The chain joins TRBV6-5 to TRBJ1-5; TRBD1 matches at 9 bases. Germline CDR1 and CDR2: MNHEY and SVGAGI. The CDR3 is 14 amino acids. The trim removed 8 bases at V and 2 bases at J, leaving 4 bases unmatched. The CDR3, as DNA: TGTGCCAGCTCGGGACAGGGACGCAATCAGCCCCAGCATTTT. Protein: CASSGQGRNQPQHF.

This sequence joins TRBV25-1 and TRBJ2-3, with D uncertain. Germline CDR1 reads MGHDK; CDR2 reads SYGVNS. V lost 7 bases to trimming and J lost 1 base, with 9 bases between them. CDR3 length: 13 residues. CDR3 amino acids: CASNSIGTDTQYF. Here the CDR3 DNA reads TGTGCCAGCAACAGTATTGGCACAGATACGCAGTATTTT.

The chain combines TRBV28 with TRBJ1-1; TRBD1 matches 9 bases. This CDR3 comprises 14 residues. The trim removed 3 bases at V and 6 bases at J, leaving 5 bases unmatched. Germline CDR1 MDHEN, CDR2 SYDVKM. The CDR3 spells CASSFGQGRAEAFF. The CDR3, as DNA: TGTGCCAGCAGTTTCGGACAGGGGCGGGCTGAAGCTTTCTTT.

This chain joins TRBV6-2 or TRBV6-3 and TRBJ1-5; D is unresolved. CDR3 size: 16 residues. CDR1 is MNHEY, CDR2 SVGEGT, per germline. V was shortened by 2 bases and J by 0 bases, with 11 bases between the two germline ends. DNA for the CDR3: TGTGCCAGCAGTTACCGGGCGGGATATAGCAATCAGCCCCAGCATTTT. It yields the protein CASSYRAGYSNQPQHF.

This clone was observed once. The genes are TRBV10-3 and TRBJ2-1; D ambiguous. Trimming cost V 6 bases and J 6 bases, with 9 bases left between them. The CDR3 covers 12 residues. Germline lookup yields CDR1 ENHRY and CDR2 SYGVKD. The CDR3 loop is CAISLSSNEQFF. In DNA, the CDR3 is TGTGCCATCAGCCTTAGTAGCAATGAGCAGTTCTTC.

The V call is TRBV7-2, the J call TRBJ1-5; D gene ambiguous. The CDR3 sequence is 15 residues long. The ends were cut back, 5 bases at V and 3 bases at J, with 14 bases in the middle. Germline CDR1 reads SGHTA; CDR2 reads FQGNSA. CDR3 DNA: TGTGCCAGCAGCCTCGGAGAGGGCCTCAATCAGCCCCAGCATTTT. It encodes CASSLGEGLNQPQHF.

The CDR3 loop is CASSDWGVRGYTF. CDR3 sequence (DNA): TGTGCCAGCAGTGACTGGGGGGTACGGGGCTACACCTTC. The V and J genes are TRBV2 and TRBJ1-2; tentative D call: TRBD1 (5 bases). The CDR3 runs 13 residues. V shed 3 bases and J shed 8 bases, with 13 bases lying between them. CDR1 and CDR2 from the germline V gene are SNHLY and FYNNEI.

A few counts support this clone. The genes are TRBV28 and TRBJ1-1, with 7 bases lining up with TRBD1. This CDR3 spans 16 amino acids. Trimming removed 4 bases from V and 3 bases from J; junction bases left unmatched: 11. Per the germline V gene, CDR1 is MDHEN and CDR2 is SYDVKM. The CDR3 here is CASSYGRTTGYTEAFF. CDR3 bases: TGTGCCAGCAGTTACGGGCGGACGACAGGGTACACTGAAGCTTTCTTT.

The rearrangement links TRBV7-2 to TRBJ2-1; TRBD2 aligns across 12 bases. V lost 5 bases to trimming and J lost 9 bases; unmatched junction nucleotides: 8. This CDR3 region has 15 residues. CDR1 is SGHTA, CDR2 FQGNSA, per germline. CDR3 in DNA: TGTGCCAGCAGCCCGACTAGCGGGAGAGCGGGTGAGCAGTTCTTC. Its translation: CASSPTSGRAGEQFF.

V usage is TRBV27 and J usage is TRBJ1-5, with a tentative D call TRBD1 (6 bases). This CDR3 has 15 residues. Trimming removed 2 bases from V and 0 bases from J, with 8 bases in between. CDR1 MNHEY and CDR2 SMNVEV come from the germline V gene (reference sequence). CDR3 coding DNA: TGTGCCAGCAGTTTACAGGGGTATAGCAATCAGCCCCAGCATTTT. Protein product: CASSLQGYSNQPQHF.

V and J are TRBV15 and TRBJ1-6; possibly TRBD1 for D (5 bases). Germline V lookup: CDR1 LNHNV, CDR2 YYDKDF (reference sequence). This CDR3 contains 13 residues. Trimming took off 6 bases at V and 14 bases at J, with 17 bases between the two ends. As DNA, the CDR3 is TGTGCCACCAGTACGGGGCGGGGTAAATCCCTCCACTTT. Amino acid sequence: CATSTGRGKSLHF.

The chain combines TRBV7-8 with TRBJ1-6; D is unresolved. V was cut by 5 bases and J by 2 bases, with 13 bases left in between. Germline lookup yields CDR1 SGHVS and CDR2 FQNEAQ. CDR3 length: 16 residues. Here the CDR3 reads CASSQAGGTYNSPLHF. CDR3 sequence (DNA): TGTGCCAGCAGCCAGGCGGGAGGGACCTATAATTCACCCCTCCACTTT.

The chain uses TRBV28 and TRBJ2-5; no firm D call. Trimming removed 3 bases at V and 13 bases at J, with 21 bases between. The CDR3 is 14 residues long. CDR1 and CDR2 (germline): MDHEN, SYDVKM. Written as DNA, the CDR3 is TGTGCCAGCAGTTTTGATATTCGGCTCGGCCTAGGGTACTTC. It specifies CASSFDIRLGLGYF. The full variable domain, its missing parts supplied by reference TRBV28 and TRBJ2-5, is DVKVTQSSRYLVKRTGEKVFLECVQDMDHENMFWYRQDPGLGLRLIYFSYDVKMKEKGDIPEGYSVSREKKERFSLILESASTNQTSMYLCASSFDIRLGLGYFGPGTRLLVL.